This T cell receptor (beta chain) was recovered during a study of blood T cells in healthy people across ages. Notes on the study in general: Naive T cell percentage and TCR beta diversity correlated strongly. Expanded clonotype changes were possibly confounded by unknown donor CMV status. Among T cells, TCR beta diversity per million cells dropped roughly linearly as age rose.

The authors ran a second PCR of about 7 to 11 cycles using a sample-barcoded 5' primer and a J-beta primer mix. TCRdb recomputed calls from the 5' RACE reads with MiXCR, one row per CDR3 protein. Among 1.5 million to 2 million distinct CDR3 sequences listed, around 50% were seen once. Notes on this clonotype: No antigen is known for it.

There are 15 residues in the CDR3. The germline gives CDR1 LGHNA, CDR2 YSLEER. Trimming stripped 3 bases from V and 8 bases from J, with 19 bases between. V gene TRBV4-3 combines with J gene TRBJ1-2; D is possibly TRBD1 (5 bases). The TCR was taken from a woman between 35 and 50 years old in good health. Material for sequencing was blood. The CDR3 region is CASSQVETDYVGYTF. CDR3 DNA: TGCGCCAGCAGCCAGGTGGAGACAGACTATGTAGGCTACACCTTC.